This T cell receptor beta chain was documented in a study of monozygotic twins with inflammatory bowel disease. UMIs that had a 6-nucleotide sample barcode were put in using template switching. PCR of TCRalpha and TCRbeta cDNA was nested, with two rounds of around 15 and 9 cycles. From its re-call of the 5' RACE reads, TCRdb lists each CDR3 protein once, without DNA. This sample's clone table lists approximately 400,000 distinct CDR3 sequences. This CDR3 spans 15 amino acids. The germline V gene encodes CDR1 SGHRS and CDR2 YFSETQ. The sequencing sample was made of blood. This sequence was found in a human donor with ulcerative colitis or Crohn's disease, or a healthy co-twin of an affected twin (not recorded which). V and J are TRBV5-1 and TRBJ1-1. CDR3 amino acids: CASSLESGVGAEAFF. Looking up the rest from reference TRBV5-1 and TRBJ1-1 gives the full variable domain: KAGVTQTPRYLIKTRGQQVTLSCSPISGHRSVSWYQQTPGQGLQFLFEYFSETQRNKGNFPGRFSGRQFSNSRSEMNVSTLELGDSALYLCASSLESGVGAEAFFGQGTRLTVV.